This TCR beta chain was sequenced in a study of blood T cell repertoires in COVID-19. V lost 6 bases to trimming and J lost 8 bases, with 23 bases between them. The CDR3 is 16 amino acids. Germline V gene sequence: CDR1 SNHLY, CDR2 FYNNEI. The table came from immunoSEQ multiplex PCR; TCRdb's copy has only in-frame clones and leaves some out. Altogether 280,000 or so clones are present, just under 90% being singletons, with the ten largest covering 2.5% to 3.5%. This sequence was found in a woman aged 50 to 65 who had been exposed to COVID-19. This sequence joins TRBV2 and TRBJ2-1, with a possible D match to TRBD1 (7 bases). Sequenced input: PBMCs or T cells enriched from blood (not recorded which). The CDR3 sequence is CASRITSRGRRDEQFF. The CDR3 DNA sequence: TGTGCCAGCAGAATTACTAGCAGGGGGAGGCGGGATGAGCAGTTCTTC.